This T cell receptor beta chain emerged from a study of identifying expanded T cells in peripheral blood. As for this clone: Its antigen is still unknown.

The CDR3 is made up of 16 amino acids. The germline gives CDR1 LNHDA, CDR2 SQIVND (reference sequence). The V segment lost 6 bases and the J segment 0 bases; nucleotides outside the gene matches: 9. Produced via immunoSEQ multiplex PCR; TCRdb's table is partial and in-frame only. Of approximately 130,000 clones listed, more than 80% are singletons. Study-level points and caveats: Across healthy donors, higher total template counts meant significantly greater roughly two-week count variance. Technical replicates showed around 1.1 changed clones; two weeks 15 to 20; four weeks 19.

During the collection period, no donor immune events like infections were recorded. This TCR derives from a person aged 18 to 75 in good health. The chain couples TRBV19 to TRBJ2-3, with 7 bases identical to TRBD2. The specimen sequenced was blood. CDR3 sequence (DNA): TGTGCCAGTAGCGGGGGGTCGACATCTAGCACAGATACGCAGTATTTT. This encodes CASSGGSTSSTDTQYF.